The next 18 T cell receptor beta chains were all read from a single sample in a study of T-cell reconstitution after alpha-beta-depleted transplantation in children (dated by TCRdb to 2015 to 2016). Library generation was performed with PCR. Sequencing relied on an Illumina HiSeq 2500. TCR libraries were prepared with molecular barcoding, using unique molecular identifiers to normalize TCRbeta repertoire quantification. TCRdb reprocessed the public reads (quality trimming at Q25 with fastp, clone calling with MiXCR) and kept in-frame beta chains. All rows with the same CDR3 protein become a single entry with the most common DNA and genes. The sample table lists about 540,000 distinct CDR3 sequences, around 16% of them with a count of one. The ten largest clones take up roughly 3.3% of the sample. The sequencing used PBMCs from the stem cell graft donor, collected from the stem cell graft. These receptors came from a human donor who donated a stem cell graft to a child with acute lymphoblastic leukemia.

V usage is TRBV12-3 or TRBV12-4 and J usage is TRBJ2-5; TRBD2 matches 7 bases. There are 14 residues in the CDR3. V lost 6 bases and J lost 5; bases outside the gene matches: 9. The CDR3 DNA follows: TGTGCCAGCAGCCCACTAGCGACGGTGGAGACCCAGTACTTC. Residues: CASSPLATVETQYF.

This chain connects TRBV5-1 to TRBJ2-3; 11 bases are shared with TRBD2. This CDR3 region has 16 residues. Per germline, CDR1 SGHRS and CDR2 YFSETQ. J gave up 0 bases and V 4 bases, and 4 bases lay outside the gene matches. The CDR3 DNA reads TGCGCCAGCAGCGCCCGGACTAGCGGGAGCACAGATACGCAGTATTTT. It encodes CASSARTSGSTDTQYF. Full variable domain (remainder filled in from reference TRBV5-1 and TRBJ2-3): KAGVTQTPRYLIKTRGQQVTLSCSPISGHRSVSWYQQTPGQGLQFLFEYFSETQRNKGNFPGRFSGRQFSNSRSEMNVSTLELGDSALYLCASSARTSGSTDTQYFGPGTRLTVL.

The CDR3 nucleotides read TGTGCCAGCGGGGGTGGCGTCGGCTACACCTTC. Translated, it gives CASGGGVGYTF. The chain links TRBV27 to TRBJ1-2, with a possible D match to TRBD1 (5 bases). Germline CDR1 reads MNHEY; CDR2 reads SMNVEV (reference sequence). This CDR3 is built from 11 residues. V lost 8 bases and J lost 8, with 12 bases in between.

This chain uses TRBV15 with TRBJ2-7; 8 bases are shared with TRBD1. The CDR3 contains 14 residues. V dropped 0 bases and J dropped 3; count of bases not matched to a gene: 1. CDR1 and CDR2 (germline): LNHNV, YYDKDF (reference sequence). In DNA form, the CDR3 reads TGTGCCACCAGCAGAGACAGGGGGCTCTACGAGCAGTACTTC. Translation gives CATSRDRGLYEQYF.

This sequence joins TRBV5-6 and TRBJ2-2; TRBD2 agrees at 9 bases. V was clipped by 4 bases and J by 4 bases; unmatched bases: 5. The CDR3 sequence is 15 residues long. In germline, CDR1 is SGHDT, CDR2 YYEEEE. The CDR3, as DNA: TGTGCCAGCAGCCTAGCGGGACTTCTCACCGGGGAGCTGTTTTTT. This translates into CASSLAGLLTGELFF. The full variable domain, with the rest looked up from reference TRBV5-6 and TRBJ2-2, is DAGVTQSPTHLIKTRGQQVTLRCSPKSGHDTVSWYQQALGQGPQFIFQYYEEEERQRGNFPDRFSGHQFPNYSSELNVNALLLGDSALYLCASSLAGLLTGELFFGEGSRLTVL.

This clonotype appeared a few times. The chain couples TRBV12-3 or TRBV12-4 to TRBJ1-1; the D is unclear. V was pared by 6 bases and J by 4 bases, with 15 bases between. The CDR3 is 14 amino acids. The CDR3 bases are TGTGCCAGCAGCGGAACTGGCGGGAGCACTGAAGCTTTCTTT. It encodes CASSGTGGSTEAFF.

The chain has TRBV12-3 or TRBV12-4 and TRBJ2-3; weak D call: TRBD2 (6 bases). CDR3 length equals 15 residues. Trimming stripped 3 bases from V and 2 bases from J, with 12 bases between. The CDR3 loop is CASSFGEALTDTQYF. CDR3 in DNA: TGTGCCAGCAGTTTTGGGGAGGCGCTCACAGATACGCAGTATTTT.

The chain combines TRBV29-1 with TRBJ2-1; D is undetermined. Germline CDR1 is SQVTM and CDR2 is ANQGSEA. The V end was cut by 6 bases, the J end by 0 bases, with 9 bases between. The CDR3 sequence is 13 residues long. In DNA form, the CDR3 reads TGCAGCGTCCTTGTGGGCTCCTACAATGAGCAGTTCTTC. Protein: CSVLVGSYNEQFF.

This clonotype was counted between two and nine times. The chain uses TRBV4-1 and TRBJ2-1; D not certain. This CDR3 contains 15 residues. V lost 3 bases and J 0 bases, leaving 9 bases between the germline ends. CDR1 and CDR2 (germline): MGHRA, YSYEKL. The CDR3: CASSQSDRSYNEQFF. The DNA for the CDR3 is TGCGCCAGCAGCCAGAGCGATCGCTCCTACAATGAGCAGTTCTTC.

V gene TRBV7-8 combines with J gene TRBJ2-7, with D possibly being TRBD1 or TRBD2 (5 bases each). V was cut by 5 bases and J by 4 bases, with 18 bases left in between. This CDR3 contains 15 residues. From germline, CDR1 is SGHVS and CDR2 FQNEAQ. CDR3 sequence: CASSPGRVGPYEQYF. The CDR3 coding sequence is TGTGCCAGCAGCCCAGGGCGGGTAGGGCCGTACGAGCAGTACTTC. Full variable domain (remainder filled in from reference TRBV7-8 and TRBJ2-7): GAGVSQSPRYKVAKRGQDVALRCDPISGHVSLFWYQQALGQGPEFLTYFQNEAQLDKSGLPSDRFFAERPEGSVSTLKIQRTQQEDSAVYLCASSPGRVGPYEQYFGPGTRLTVT.

This clonotype was observed a handful of times. V is TRBV6-2 or TRBV6-3 and J is TRBJ2-6; D not certain. The germline V gene encodes CDR1 MNHEY and CDR2 SVGEGT. V was trimmed by 0 bases and J by 0 bases, leaving 9 bases between them. CDR3 length equals 17 residues. CDR3 sequence (DNA): TGTGCCAGCAGTTACTCGGCCAAGAGCTCTGGGGCCAACGTCCTGACTTTC. Translated, it gives CASSYSAKSSGANVLTF.

The genes are TRBV20-1 and TRBJ1-6; weak D call: TRBD1 (5 bases). The germline CDR1 and CDR2 sequences are DFQATT and SNEGSKA (reference sequence). The CDR3 extends over 15 amino acids. Trimming stripped 2 bases from V and 8 bases from J, with 16 bases between. CDR3 DNA sequence: TGCAGTGCTAGACCCCCGGGGGTTGGAGATTCACCCCTCCACTTT. It yields the protein CSARPPGVGDSPLHF.

The chain links TRBV7-9 to TRBJ1-2; D is ambiguous. V dropped 7 bases and J dropped 4 bases, with 13 bases sitting between them. The CDR3 is 13 residues long. Germline lookup yields CDR1 SEHNR and CDR2 FQNEAQ (reference sequence). CDR3 loop: CASTIKPGYGYTF. CDR3 DNA: TGTGCCAGCACCATTAAGCCAGGCTATGGCTACACCTTC.

V usage is TRBV25-1 and J usage is TRBJ2-3; D gene uncertain. CDR1 is MGHDK and CDR2 is SYGVNS in the germline V gene. V lost 1 base, J lost 6 bases, and 17 bases lay in between. The CDR3 runs 16 residues. This chain's CDR3 is CASSEWSVDPPDTQYF. The CDR3, as DNA: TGTGCCAGCAGTGAATGGAGCGTAGACCCGCCGGATACGCAGTATTTT.

The chain is built from TRBV29-1 and TRBJ2-7; possible D gene TRBD2, 6 bases. V lost 4 bases and J 2 bases, leaving 18 bases between the germline ends. The CDR3 has 15 residues. Germline-derived CDR1 and CDR2 are SQVTM and ANQGSEA. Written as DNA, the CDR3 is TGCAGCGTTGGCGGAGGGGTCCAGCTCCCCTACGAGCAGTACTTC. Protein: CSVGGGVQLPYEQYF.

This clonotype was recorded a few times. The chain joins TRBV4-1 to TRBJ2-7; 9 nucleotides agree with TRBD2. Germline values: CDR1 MGHRA, CDR2 YSYEKL. The CDR3 covers 15 residues. Trimming took 3 bases from V and 7 from J; bases not matched to a gene: 10. The CDR3 loop reads CASSHSQRGVNEQYF. CDR3 bases: TGCGCCAGCAGCCACTCCCAGCGGGGGGTTAATGAGCAGTACTTC.

This clonotype was seen more than once but under ten times. The chain uses TRBV15 and TRBJ2-2; tentatively, D is TRBD2 (5 bases). The CDR3 consists of 15 residues. V gave up 6 bases and J gave up 5 bases, with 16 bases separating them. Germline loops: CDR1 LNHNV, CDR2 YYDKDF (reference sequence). This chain's CDR3 is CATRRLGGFTGELFF. The CDR3 region has the DNA TGTGCCACCAGAAGGCTAGGAGGTTTTACCGGGGAGCTGTTTTTT.

The genes are TRBV5-8 and TRBJ1-1; possibly TRBD1 for D (5 bases). Trimming left V 1 base short and J 1 base short, with 8 bases between. This CDR3 has 14 amino acids. Germline loops: CDR1 SGHTS, CDR2 YDEGEE. Here the CDR3 DNA reads TGTGCCAGCAGCTTGTTCGGGGGGAACACTGAAGCTTTCTTT. Translation gives CASSLFGGNTEAFF.